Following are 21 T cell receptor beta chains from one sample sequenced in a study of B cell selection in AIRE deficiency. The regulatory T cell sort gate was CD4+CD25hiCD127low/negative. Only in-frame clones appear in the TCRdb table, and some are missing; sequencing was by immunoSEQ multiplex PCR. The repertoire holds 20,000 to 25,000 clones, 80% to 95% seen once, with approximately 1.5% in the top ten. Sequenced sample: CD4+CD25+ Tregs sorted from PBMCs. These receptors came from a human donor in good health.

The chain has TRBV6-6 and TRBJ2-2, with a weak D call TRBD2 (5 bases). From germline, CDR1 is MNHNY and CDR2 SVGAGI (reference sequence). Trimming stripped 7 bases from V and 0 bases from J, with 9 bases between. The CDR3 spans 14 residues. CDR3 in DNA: TGTGCCAGCAAGAGCGGCCCGAACACCGGGGAGCTGTTTTTT. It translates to CASKSGPNTGELFF.

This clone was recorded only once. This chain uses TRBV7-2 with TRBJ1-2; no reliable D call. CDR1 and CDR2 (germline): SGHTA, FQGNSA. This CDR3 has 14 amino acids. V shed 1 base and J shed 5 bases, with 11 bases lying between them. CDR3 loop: CASSLDSTLYGYTF. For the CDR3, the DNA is TGTGCCAGCAGCTTAGACAGCACACTTTATGGCTACACCTTC.

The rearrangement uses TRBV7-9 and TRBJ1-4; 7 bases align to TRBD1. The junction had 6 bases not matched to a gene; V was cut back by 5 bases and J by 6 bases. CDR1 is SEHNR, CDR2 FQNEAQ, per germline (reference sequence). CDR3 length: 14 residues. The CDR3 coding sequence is TGTGCCAGCAGCCCGACAGGGAGAGATGAAAAACTGTTTTTT. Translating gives CASSPTGRDEKLFF.

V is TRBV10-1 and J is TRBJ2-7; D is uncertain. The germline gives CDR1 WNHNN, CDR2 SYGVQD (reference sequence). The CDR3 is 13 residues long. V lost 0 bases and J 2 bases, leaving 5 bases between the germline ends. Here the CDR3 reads CASSESGTYEQYF. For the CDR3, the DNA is TGCGCCAGCAGTGAGTCGGGAACCTACGAGCAGTACTTC.

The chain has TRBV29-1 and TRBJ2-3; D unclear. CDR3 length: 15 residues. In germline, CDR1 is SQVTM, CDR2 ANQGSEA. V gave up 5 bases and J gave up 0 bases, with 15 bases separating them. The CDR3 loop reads CSVLGRVISTDTQYF. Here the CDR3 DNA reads TGCAGCGTTCTCGGACGGGTCATTAGCACAGATACGCAGTATTTT.

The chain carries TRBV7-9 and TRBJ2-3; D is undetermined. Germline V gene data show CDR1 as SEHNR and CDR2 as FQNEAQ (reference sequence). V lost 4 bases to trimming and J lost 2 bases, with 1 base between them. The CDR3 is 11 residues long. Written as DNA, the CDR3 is TGTGCCAGCAGCTACACAGATACGCAGTATTTT. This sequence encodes CASSYTDTQYF.

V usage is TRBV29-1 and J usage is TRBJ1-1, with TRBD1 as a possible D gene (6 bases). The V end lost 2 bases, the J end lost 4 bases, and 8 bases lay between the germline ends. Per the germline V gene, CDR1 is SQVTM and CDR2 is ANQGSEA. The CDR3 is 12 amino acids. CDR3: CSVEPRGTEAFF. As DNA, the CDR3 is TGCAGCGTTGAACCCAGGGGCACTGAAGCTTTCTTT. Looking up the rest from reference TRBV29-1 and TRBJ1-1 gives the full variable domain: SAVISQKPSRDICQRGTSLTIQCQVDSQVTMMFWYRQQPGQSLTLIATANQGSEATYESGFVIDKFPISRPNLTFSTLTVSNMSPEDSSIYLCSVEPRGTEAFFGQGTRLTVV.

This CDR3 reads CASSRDSIFMNTEAFF. For the CDR3, the DNA is TGTGCCAGCAGCAGGGACAGTATCTTCATGAACACTGAAGCTTTCTTT. The V and J genes are TRBV7-9 and TRBJ1-1, with TRBD1 matching 7 bases. Germline CDR1 is SEHNR and CDR2 is FQNEAQ (reference sequence). V lost 5 bases and J lost 0; bases outside the gene matches: 9. The CDR3 is 16 amino acids. Filled out from reference TRBV7-9 and TRBJ1-1, the complete variable domain reads DTGVSQNPRHKITKRGQNVTFRCDPISEHNRLYWYRQTLGQGPEFLTYFQNEAQLEKSRLLSDRFSAERPKGSFSTLEIQRTEQGDSAMYLCASSRDSIFMNTEAFFGQGTRLTVV.

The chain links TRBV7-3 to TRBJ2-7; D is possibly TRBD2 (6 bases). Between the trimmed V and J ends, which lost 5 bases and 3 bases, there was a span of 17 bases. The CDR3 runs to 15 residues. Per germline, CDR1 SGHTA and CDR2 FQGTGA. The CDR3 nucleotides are TGTGCCAGCAGCACACAAGCGGGTTGGAACTACGAGCAGTACTTC. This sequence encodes CASSTQAGWNYEQYF.

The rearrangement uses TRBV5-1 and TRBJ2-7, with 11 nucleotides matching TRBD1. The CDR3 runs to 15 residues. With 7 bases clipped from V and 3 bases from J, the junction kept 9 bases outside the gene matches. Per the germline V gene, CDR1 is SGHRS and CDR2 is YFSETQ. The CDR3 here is CASAEEGTGGYEQYF. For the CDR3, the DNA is TGCGCCAGCGCCGAAGAGGGGACAGGGGGCTACGAGCAGTACTTC.

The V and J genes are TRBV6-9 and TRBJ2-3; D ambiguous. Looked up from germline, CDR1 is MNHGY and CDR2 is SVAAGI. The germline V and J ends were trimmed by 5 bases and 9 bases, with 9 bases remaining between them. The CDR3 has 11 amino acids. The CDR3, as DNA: TGTGCCAGCAGTGAGGTGGGGACGCAGTATTTT. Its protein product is CASSEVGTQYF.

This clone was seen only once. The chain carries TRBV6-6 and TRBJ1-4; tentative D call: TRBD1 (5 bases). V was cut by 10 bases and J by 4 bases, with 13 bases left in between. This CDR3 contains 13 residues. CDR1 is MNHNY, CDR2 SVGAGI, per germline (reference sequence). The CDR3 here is CATRRDDNEKLFF. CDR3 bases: TGTGCCACGAGGAGGGACGATAATGAAAAACTGTTTTTT.

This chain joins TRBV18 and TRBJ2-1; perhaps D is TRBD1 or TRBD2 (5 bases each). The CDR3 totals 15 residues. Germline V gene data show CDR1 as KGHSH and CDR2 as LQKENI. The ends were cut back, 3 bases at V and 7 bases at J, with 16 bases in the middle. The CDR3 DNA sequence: TGTGCCAGCTCACCCGGGGCCCTATCGGGGAATGAGCAGTTCTTC. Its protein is CASSPGALSGNEQFF. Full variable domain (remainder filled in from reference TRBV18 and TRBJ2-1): NAGVMQNPRHLVRRRGQEARLRCSPMKGHSHVYWYRQLPEEGLKFMVYLQKENIIDESGMPKERFSAEFPKEGPSILRIQQVVRGDSAAYFCASSPGALSGNEQFFGPGTRLTVL.

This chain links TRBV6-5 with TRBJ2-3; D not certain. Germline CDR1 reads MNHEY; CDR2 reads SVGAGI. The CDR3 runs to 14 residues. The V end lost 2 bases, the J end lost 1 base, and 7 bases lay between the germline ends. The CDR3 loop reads CASSYLTGTDTQYF. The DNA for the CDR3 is TGTGCCAGCAGTTACCTGACTGGCACAGATACGCAGTATTTT.

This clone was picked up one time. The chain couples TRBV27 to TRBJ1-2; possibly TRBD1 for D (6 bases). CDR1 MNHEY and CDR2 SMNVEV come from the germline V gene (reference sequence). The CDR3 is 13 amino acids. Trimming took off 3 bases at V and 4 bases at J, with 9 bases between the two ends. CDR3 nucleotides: TGTGCCAGCAGTTTTGGCAGGGGCTATGGCTACACCTTC. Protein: CASSFGRGYGYTF.

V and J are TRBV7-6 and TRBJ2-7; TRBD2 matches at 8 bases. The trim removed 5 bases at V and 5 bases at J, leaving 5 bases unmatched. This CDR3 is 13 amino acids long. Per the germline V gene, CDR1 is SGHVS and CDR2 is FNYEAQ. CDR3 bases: TGTGCCAGCAGCCGGGGGGGGTCGCACGAGCAGTACTTC. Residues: CASSRGGSHEQYF.

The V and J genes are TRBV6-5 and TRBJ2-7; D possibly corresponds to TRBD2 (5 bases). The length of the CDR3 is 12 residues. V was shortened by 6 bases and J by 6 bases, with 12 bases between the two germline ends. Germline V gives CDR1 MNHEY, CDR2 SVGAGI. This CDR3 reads CASSTVRAEQYF. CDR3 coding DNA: TGTGCCAGCAGCACGGTGAGGGCCGAGCAGTACTTC.

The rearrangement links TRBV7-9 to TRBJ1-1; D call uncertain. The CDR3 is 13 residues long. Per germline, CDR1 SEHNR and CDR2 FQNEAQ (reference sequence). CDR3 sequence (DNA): TGTGCGGCAGAAACGCCAACGAACACTGAAGCTTTCTTT. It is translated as CAAETPTNTEAFF.

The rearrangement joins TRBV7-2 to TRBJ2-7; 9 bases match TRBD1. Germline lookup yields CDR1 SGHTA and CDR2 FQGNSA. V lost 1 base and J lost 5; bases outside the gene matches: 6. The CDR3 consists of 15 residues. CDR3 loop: CASSLVGTGTHEQYF. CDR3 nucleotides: TGTGCCAGCAGCTTAGTGGGGACAGGGACCCACGAGCAGTACTTC.

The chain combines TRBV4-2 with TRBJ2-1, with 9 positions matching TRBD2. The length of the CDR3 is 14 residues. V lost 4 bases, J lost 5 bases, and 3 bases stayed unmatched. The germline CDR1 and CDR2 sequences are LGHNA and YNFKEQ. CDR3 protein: CASSRGRENNEQFF. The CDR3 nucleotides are TGTGCCAGCAGCCGCGGGAGGGAAAACAATGAGCAGTTCTTC.

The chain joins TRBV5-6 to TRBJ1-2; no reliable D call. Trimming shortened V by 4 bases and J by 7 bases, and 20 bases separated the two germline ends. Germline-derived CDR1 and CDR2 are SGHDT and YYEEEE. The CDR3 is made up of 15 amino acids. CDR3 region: CASSRSRRLEIGYTF. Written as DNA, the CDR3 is TGTGCCAGCAGCCGATCCAGGCGACTGGAAATTGGCTACACCTTC.